The 27 T cell receptor beta chains in this list originate from one sample, sequenced in a study of human T cells and chemical hapten exposure. TCRdb recomputed calls from the RACE reads with MiXCR, one row per CDR3 protein. The sample contains about 90,000 distinct CDR3 sequences, about a tenth of which appear only once. Time point here: patch test 3, about 24 weeks after DPC sensitization. Sample treatment: therapeutic diphenylcyclopropenone sensitization with weekly scalp DPC. The starting material was whole blood, obtained in connection with sensitization to the hapten diphenylcyclopropenone (DPC). All receptors come from a woman aged 25 to 39 with alopecia areata. Some clones in this sample may be carry-over from other donors' samples.

This clonotype was counted a few times. The rearrangement joins TRBV7-2 to TRBJ2-7; 10 positions match TRBD2. The CDR3 totals 18 residues. V was pared by 1 base and J by 6 bases, with 15 bases of the junction left unmatched. The V gene's germline CDR1 is SGHTA and CDR2 FQGNSA. The CDR3 coding sequence is TGTGCCAGCAGCTTAGTGGCTGGGCTAGCGGGAGTAGGTCTCGAGCAGTACTTC. Translation: CASSLVAGLAGVGLEQYF.

CDR3 sequence reads: CASSSAPLYEQYV. The DNA of the CDR3 is TGTGCCAGTAGTTCCGCACCCCTATACGAGCAGTACGTC. The chain employs TRBV19 and TRBJ2-7; D not certain. Germline V CDR1 and CDR2: LNHDA, SQIVND (reference sequence). The CDR3 runs 13 residues. V was clipped by 5 bases and J by 4 bases, with 12 bases between them.

This clonotype came up many times. This chain connects TRBV4-3 to TRBJ2-7; 10 bases align to TRBD2. CDR1 is LGHNA and CDR2 is YSLEER in the germline V gene. The V gene end was trimmed by 1 base and the J gene end by 4 bases; junction bases not matched to a gene: 10. This CDR3 comprises 17 residues. The CDR3 is CASSQGYSAGGSYEQYF. Here the CDR3 DNA reads TGCGCCAGCAGCCAAGGGTACTCAGCGGGAGGGTCTTACGAGCAGTACTTC.

There are many counts of this clonotype. V and J are TRBV12-3 or TRBV12-4 and TRBJ2-3, with TRBD1 matching over 7 bases. The ends lost 6 bases at V and 0 bases at J; junction bases unmatched: 3. The CDR3 has 14 residues. The CDR3 bases are TGTGCCAGCAGGAGACAGGGAAGCACAGATACGCAGTATTTT. It encodes CASRRQGSTDTQYF.

This clonotype has a count of ten or more. CDR3 sequence reads: CASSNGFGSPLHF. CDR3 nucleotide sequence: TGTGCCAGCAGTAATGGTTTCGGTTCACCCCTCCACTTT. The chain recombines TRBV6-2 or TRBV6-3 with TRBJ1-6; D call uncertain. V lost 5 bases and J 9 bases, leaving 11 bases between the germline ends. The CDR3 spans 13 residues. Germline V gives CDR1 MNHEY, CDR2 SVGEGT.

This clonotype has only a few counts. The rearrangement joins TRBV6-6 to TRBJ1-3; D not certain. This CDR3 is built from 17 residues. Per the germline V gene, CDR1 is MNHNY and CDR2 is SVGAGI (reference sequence). Trimming cost V 2 bases and J 0 bases, with 14 bases left between them. CDR3 nucleotide sequence: TGTGCCAGCAGTTACCCCCCGTTGGAGAGCTCTGGAAACACCATATATTTT. Translation gives CASSYPPLESSGNTIYF.

This clonotype was seen at least ten times. The chain has TRBV20-1 and TRBJ2-7, with 8 bases fitting TRBD2. The V gene end was trimmed by 3 bases and the J gene end by 5 bases; junction bases not matched to a gene: 6. The CDR3 is made up of 13 amino acids. The V gene's germline CDR1 is DFQATT and CDR2 SNEGSKA (reference sequence). The CDR3 coding sequence is TGCAGTGCTAGCGGGAGGGCCGGGAACGAGCAGTACTTC. Amino acids: CSASGRAGNEQYF.

This clonotype came up many times. The chain recombines TRBV7-8 with TRBJ2-7; D may be TRBD1 or TRBD2 (5 bases each). This CDR3 is 17 amino acids long. The germline V and J ends were trimmed by 4 bases and 0 bases, with 19 bases remaining between them. The germline gives CDR1 SGHVS, CDR2 FQNEAQ. In DNA, the CDR3 is TGTGCCAGCAGCTCGGCCCCGGGGCAGGAAATCTCCTACGAGCAGTACTTC. It is translated as CASSSAPGQEISYEQYF.

This clonotype has a count of ten or more. The CDR3 DNA sequence: TGTGCCAGCAGTTCTGCAGGGAAAACCTACGAGCAGTACGTC. Its translation is CASSSAGKTYEQYV. The chain combines TRBV28 with TRBJ2-7; a weak D match, TRBD1 (5 bases). CDR1 is MDHEN, CDR2 SYDVKM, per germline. The CDR3 contains 14 residues. Trimming shortened V by 4 bases and J by 2 bases, and 12 bases separated the two germline ends.

This clonotype has just a few counts. This sequence joins TRBV18 and TRBJ2-7; 7 bases map to TRBD2. The CDR3 length is 13 residues. The V and J ends lost 1 base and 6 bases, in that order; junction bases with no gene match: 3. CDR1 and CDR2 (germline): KGHSH, LQKENI. Here the CDR3 reads CASSPLSGGEQYV. The CDR3 DNA sequence: TGTGCCAGCTCACCACTTTCGGGGGGCGAGCAGTACGTC.

This clonotype was seen repeatedly, ten times or more. The V and J genes are TRBV28 and TRBJ2-2, with TRBD1 matching over 7 bases. J lost 9 bases, V lost 7 bases, and 17 bases had no gene match. The germline V gene encodes CDR1 MDHEN and CDR2 SYDVKM. CDR3 length equals 16 residues. CDR3 sequence (DNA): TGTGCCAGCACCCCGGGACAGATGGGGTCCGGGTGGGAGCTGTTTTTT. Its translation: CASTPGQMGSGWELFF.

There are many counts of this clonotype. V is TRBV29-1 and J is TRBJ2-5; 7 nucleotides line up with TRBD1. The germline gives CDR1 SQVTM, CDR2 ANQGSEA. The ends lost 5 bases at V and 0 bases at J; junction bases unmatched: 9. The length of the CDR3 is 15 residues. The CDR3 nucleotides read TGCAGCGTTTCACCCGGGACAGCCTACCAAGAGACCCAGTACTTC. Translation gives CSVSPGTAYQETQYF.

In this sample, this clonotype turned up many times. The rearrangement joins TRBV28 to TRBJ1-5; tentative D call: TRBD1 (5 bases). Trimming left V 5 bases short and J 7 bases short, with 9 bases between. The CDR3 runs to 12 residues. Germline loops: CDR1 MDHEN, CDR2 SYDVKM. The CDR3 DNA reads as TGTGCCAGCAGTCAGGGTGGACAGCCCCAGCATTTT. Amino acids: CASSQGGQPQHF.

This clonotype was observed a handful of times. V usage is TRBV18 and J usage is TRBJ1-4, with D unresolved. The V and J ends lost 3 bases and 0 bases respectively, with 11 bases between them. From germline, CDR1 is KGHSH and CDR2 LQKENI. The CDR3 length is 16 residues. The CDR3 DNA follows: TGTGCCAGCTCACCGCGCGCGCCCGCAACTAATGAAAAACTGTTTTTT. Translation gives CASSPRAPATNEKLFF.

This clonotype was found many times. The chain links TRBV29-1 to TRBJ1-1; no clear D. V lost 4 bases to trimming and J lost 0 bases, with 9 bases between them. The CDR3 is 13 amino acids. CDR1 is SQVTM and CDR2 is ANQGSEA in the germline V gene. This CDR3 reads CSVVRRMNTEAFF. As DNA, the CDR3 is TGCAGCGTTGTAAGGCGGATGAACACTGAAGCTTTCTTT.

As concerns this clonotype: A much larger clone differs by one base, so this may be a read error. The chain has TRBV4-3 and TRBJ1-1; 12 bases line up with TRBD1. V lost 4 bases, J lost 10 bases, and 13 bases stayed unmatched. This CDR3 has 16 amino acids. Germline V CDR1 and CDR2: LGHNA, YSLEER. The CDR3 here is CASSLGTGTGGAAAFF. DNA for the CDR3: TGCGCCAGCAGCCTGGGGACCGGGACAGGGGGCGCGGCAGCTTTCTTT.

The rearrangement joins TRBV6-5 to TRBJ1-5; D possibly corresponds to TRBD1 (5 bases). V was pared by 2 bases and J by 3 bases, with 8 bases between. The CDR3 sequence is 14 residues long. Germline values: CDR1 MNHEY, CDR2 SVGAGI. The CDR3 region has the DNA TGTGCCAGCAGTTACACAGGAGCCAATCAGCCCCAGCATTTT. It encodes CASSYTGANQPQHF.

The V gene is TRBV29-1, the J gene TRBJ1-2; D unresolved. The CDR3 length is 8 residues. Trimming took 7 bases from V and 8 from J, leaving 5 bases between them. CDR1 is SQVTM, CDR2 ANQGSEA, per germline. The CDR3 spells CSADGYTF. DNA for the CDR3: TGCAGCGCAGACGGCTACACCTTC.

As regards this clonotype: Possible read error: a much larger clone is one base away. CDR3 residues: CARRNLAGGSGEQYF. The CDR3 DNA sequence: TGTGCCCGCAGAAATCTAGCGGGAGGGTCGGGAGAGCAGTACTTC. The rearrangement joins TRBV5-4 to TRBJ2-7; the match to TRBD2 covers 12 bases. Germline loops: CDR1 SGHNT, CDR2 YYREEE (reference sequence). This CDR3 region has 15 residues.

This clonotype was counted ten times or more. The CDR3 reads CASSQTGSNQPQHF. The CDR3 nucleotides read TGTGCCAGCAGCCAAACAGGGAGCAATCAGCCCCAGCATTTT. This chain uses TRBV5-5 with TRBJ1-5; TRBD1 might be the D (6 bases). V dropped 4 bases and J dropped 1 base, with 9 bases sitting between them. CDR3 length: 14 residues. CDR1 is SGHKS and CDR2 is YYEKEE in the germline V gene (reference sequence).

This clonotype was recorded at least ten times. V usage is TRBV7-6 and J usage is TRBJ1-3; unclear D gene. In germline, CDR1 is SGHVS, CDR2 FNYEAQ. The CDR3 loop spans 15 amino acids. V was clipped by 1 base and J by 0 bases, with 7 bases between them. The DNA of the CDR3 is TGTGCCAGCAGCTTAGAAGGAAACTCTGGAAACACCATATATTTT. It codes for CASSLEGNSGNTIYF.

This clonotype was recorded a few times. The chain has TRBV3-1 and TRBJ2-3, with TRBD2 matching 15 bases. Trimming removed 4 bases from V and 1 base from J; junction bases left unmatched: 3. The CDR3 consists of 17 residues. From germline, CDR1 is LGHDT and CDR2 YNNKEL (reference sequence). The CDR3 here is CASSLRTSGRGTDTQYF. CDR3 nucleotides: TGTGCCAGCAGCCTCCGGACTAGCGGGAGGGGCACAGATACGCAGTATTTT.

This clonotype was counted many times. The rearrangement joins TRBV12-3 or TRBV12-4 to TRBJ2-1; 9 bases map to TRBD1. The CDR3 covers 14 residues. Trimming cost V 5 bases and J 3 bases; bases outside gene matches: 2. The CDR3 protein is CASSPGQGYNEQFF. The CDR3 DNA is TGTGCCAGCAGTCCGGGACAGGGCTACAATGAGCAGTTCTTC.

Ten or more counts support this clonotype. The chain recombines TRBV4-2 with TRBJ1-1, with D unclear. Germline CDR1 reads LGHNA; CDR2 reads YNFKEQ. This CDR3 has 14 amino acids. V was clipped by 2 bases and J by 4 bases, with 11 bases between them. DNA for the CDR3: TGTGCCAGCAGCCAATTACGACGAGGCACTGAAGCTTTCTTT. This codes for CASSQLRRGTEAFF.

This clonotype was detected a few times. The rearrangement links TRBV19 to TRBJ2-1; 9 bases fit TRBD1. V lost 1 base, J lost 4 bases, and 2 bases stayed unmatched. The CDR3 extends over 15 amino acids. Germline CDR1 LNHDA, CDR2 SQIVND (reference sequence). CDR3 sequence (DNA): TGTGCCAGTAGTATAGTCGGGACAGGGTACAATGAGCAGTTCTTC. Translated: CASSIVGTGYNEQFF. Looking up the rest from reference TRBV19 and TRBJ2-1 gives the full variable domain: DGGITQSPKYLFRKEGQNVTLSCEQNLNHDAMYWYRQDPGQGLRLIYYSQIVNDFQKGDIAEGYSVSREKKESFPLTVTSAQKNPTAFYLCASSIVGTGYNEQFFGPGTRLTVL.

At least ten counts were recorded for this clonotype. This chain links TRBV30 with TRBJ1-4; D is possibly TRBD1 (6 bases). The CDR3 contains 14 residues. CDR1 and CDR2 from the germline V gene are GTSNPN and SVGIG (reference sequence). The V and J ends lost 4 bases and 2 bases respectively, with 11 bases between them. DNA of the CDR3: TGTGCCTGGAATACAGGGCATACTAATGAAAAACTGTTTTTT. Amino acid sequence: CAWNTGHTNEKLFF. The whole variable domain, remainder taken from reference TRBV30 and TRBJ1-4, is SQTIHQWPATLVQPVGSPLSLECTVEGTSNPNLYWYRQAAGRGLQLLFYSVGIGQISSEVPQNLSASRPQDRQFILSSKKLLLSDSGFYLCAWNTGHTNEKLFFGSGTQLSVL.

In its sample, this clonotype was seen many times. The chain carries TRBV7-9 and TRBJ1-1, with unresolved D. Trimming pared 6 bases from V and 1 base from J, leaving 12 bases between. Germline V gene data show CDR1 as SEHNR and CDR2 as FQNEAQ (reference sequence). The CDR3 sequence is 14 residues long. This CDR3 is CASSQSGANTEAFF. CDR3 sequence (DNA): TGTGCCAGCAGTCAATCCGGAGCGAACACTGAAGCTTTCTTT.